The rows below give T cell receptor beta chains drawn from one sample of a study of blood T cells in healthy people across ages. TCRdb reprocessed the 5' RACE reads via MiXCR and lists one record per CDR3 protein. Here the sample spans about 320,000 distinct CDR3 sequences, around 27% being singletons. Sequencing input: blood. These receptors all come from a woman in her 70s in good health. Both conserved end residues are part of each CDR3. A D gene is named only where the DNA matches it firmly. Expanded clones are given a class, and other clones once, few, many or no size at all.

clone size: .; J gene: TRBJ2-1; D gene: .; V gene: TRBV27; CDR3 protein: CASSLSSGWGALFGGEQFF; CDR3 DNA: TGTGCCAGCAGTTTATCATCAGGATGGGGGGCGCTTTTTGGTGGTGAGCAGTTCTTC
clone size: .; J gene: TRBJ1-3; D gene: .; V gene: TRBV4-3; CDR3 protein: CASSPSGASGNTIYF; CDR3 DNA: TGCGCCAGCAGCCCTTCAGGGGCTTCTGGAAACACCATATATTTT
clone size: .; J gene: TRBJ1-1; D gene: TRBD1; V gene: TRBV5-6; CDR3 protein: CASSLRTGRGTEAFF; CDR3 DNA: TGTGCCAGCAGCTTACGGACAGGGCGCGGCACTGAAGCTTTCTTT
clone size: .; J gene: TRBJ2-5; D gene: .; V gene: TRBV28; CDR3 protein: CAGRLNQETQYF; CDR3 DNA: TGTGCCGGCAGACTGAACCAAGAGACCCAGTACTTC
clone size: .; J gene: TRBJ2-1; D gene: .; V gene: TRBV27; CDR3 protein: CASSLSGASSYNEQFF; CDR3 DNA: TGTGCCAGCAGTTTATCGGGCGCTAGCTCCTACAATGAGCAGTTCTTC
clone size: few; J gene: TRBJ2-1; D gene: TRBD1; V gene: TRBV28; CDR3 protein: CASSDRGKELNGQFF; CDR3 DNA: TGTGCCAGCAGCGACAGGGGGAAGGAACTCAATGGGCAGTTCTTC
clone size: few; J gene: TRBJ2-5; D gene: .; V gene: TRBV3-1; CDR3 protein: CASSGLLGETQYF; CDR3 DNA: TGTGCCAGCAGCGGACTCTTAGGGGAGACCCAGTACTTC
clone size: .; J gene: TRBJ1-1; D gene: TRBD1; V gene: TRBV7-2; CDR3 protein: CASSPTRETGGGEAFF; CDR3 DNA: TGTGCCAGCAGCCCAACCAGGGAGACAGGGGGCGGTGAAGCTTTCTTT
clone size: many; J gene: TRBJ2-2; D gene: .; V gene: TRBV20-1; CDR3 protein: CSARLVGRSTGELFF; CDR3 DNA: TGCAGTGCTAGGCTGGTGGGGAGGAGCACCGGGGAGCTGTTTTTT
clone size: few; J gene: TRBJ1-4; D gene: .; V gene: TRBV5-5; CDR3 protein: CASSTGDINEKLFF; CDR3 DNA: TGTGCCAGCAGCACGGGGGACATCAATGAAAAACTGTTTTTT
clone size: few; J gene: TRBJ1-4; D gene: .; V gene: TRBV5-1; CDR3 protein: CASSFGAQNEKLFF; CDR3 DNA: TGCGCCAGCAGCTTCGGGGCCCAGAATGAAAAACTGTTTTTT
clone size: .; J gene: TRBJ2-1; D gene: .; V gene: TRBV29-1; CDR3 protein: CSVEGGQEGATYNEQFF; CDR3 DNA: TGCAGCGTTGAAGGGGGTCAAGAGGGAGCTACCTACAATGAGCAGTTCTTC
clone size: few; J gene: TRBJ1-2; D gene: .; V gene: TRBV14; CDR3 protein: CASSQDPNRIHGYTF; CDR3 DNA: TGTGCCAGCAGCCAAGATCCGAATAGGATCCATGGCTACACCTTC
clone size: .; J gene: TRBJ2-1; D gene: .; V gene: TRBV7-2; CDR3 protein: CASSSRGAVRTSNEQFF; CDR3 DNA: TGTGCCAGCAGCTCTAGAGGGGCGGTCAGGACGAGCAATGAGCAGTTCTTC
clone size: .; J gene: TRBJ2-5; D gene: .; V gene: TRBV3-1; CDR3 protein: CASSHLRGNEQYF; CDR3 DNA: TGTGCCAGCAGCCACCTTCGCGGTAATGAGCAGTACTTC
clone size: few; J gene: TRBJ2-7; D gene: TRBD2; V gene: TRBV3-1; CDR3 protein: CASSQGLAIGYEQYF; CDR3 DNA: TGTGCCAGCAGCCAAGGACTAGCGATAGGCTACGAGCAGTACTTC
clone size: few; J gene: TRBJ2-2; D gene: .; V gene: TRBV29-1; CDR3 protein: CSALSGELFF; CDR3 DNA: TGCAGCGCCCTCTCCGGGGAGCTGTTTTTT